The 19 T cell receptor beta chains given below trace back to one sample, sequenced in a study of blood T cells in healthy people across ages. The use of a sample-barcoded 5' primer and a J-beta primer mix characterized a second PCR of roughly 6 to 11 cycles. TCRdb reanalysed the 5' RACE reads using MiXCR and keeps one entry per CDR3 protein. The table shows just under 750,000 distinct CDR3 sequences, with about 24% occurring only once. Sequencing was carried out using blood. The source of these receptors is a man in his 70s in good health.

This chain connects TRBV9 to TRBJ2-5, with 7 bases lining up with TRBD2. The CDR3 consists of 16 residues. Losses at the gene ends were 0 bases for V and 2 bases for J; bases not matched to a gene: 7. Germline V gene sequence: CDR1 SGDLS, CDR2 YYNGEE. The CDR3 here is CASSVASTSQQETQYF. In DNA form, the CDR3 reads TGTGCCAGCAGCGTAGCCTCGACTAGCCAGCAAGAGACCCAGTACTTC.

The chain couples TRBV11-2 to TRBJ2-5; 7 nucleotides match TRBD1. Trimming removed 4 bases from V and 6 bases from J; junction bases left unmatched: 11. Germline CDR1 reads SGHAT; CDR2 reads FQNNGV. The CDR3 has 15 amino acids. Here the CDR3 reads CASSSLQGQRKTQYF. DNA of the CDR3: TGTGCCAGCAGCTCATTACAGGGGCAGAGGAAGACCCAGTACTTC. The whole variable domain, filled in from reference TRBV11-2 and TRBJ2-5, reads EAGVAQSPRYKIIEKRQSVAFWCNPISGHATLYWYQQILGQGPKLLIQFQNNGVVDDSQLPKDRFSAERLKGVDSTLKIQPAKLEDSAVYLCASSSLQGQRKTQYFGPGTRLLVL.

To note about this clonotype: One end of the junction fails to match germline, which may point to a read error. J is TRBJ1-6 and V is TRBV2; D remains unclear. CDR1 is SNHLY and CDR2 is FYNNEI in the germline V gene. CDR3 size: 16 residues. The CDR3 nucleotides are TGTGCCAGTACAAGAGGTATCGGGTATGGGGATTCTCCCCTCCACTTT. Translated, it gives CASTRGIGYGDSPLHF.

The chain employs TRBV6-2 or TRBV6-3 and TRBJ2-4, with a possible D match to TRBD1 (5 bases). The CDR3 totals 14 residues. The V gene's germline CDR1 is MNHEY and CDR2 SVGEGT. Trimming removed 6 bases from V and 4 bases from J, with 13 bases in between. The CDR3 region has the DNA TGTGCCAGCAGAACGACAGAGCGAAAAAACATTCAGTACTTC. Residues: CASRTTERKNIQYF.

V and J are TRBV12-3 or TRBV12-4 and TRBJ2-3; D tentatively fits TRBD1 or TRBD2 (5 bases each). The CDR3 sequence is 17 residues long. V was trimmed by 3 bases and J by 3 bases, leaving 19 bases between them. The CDR3 region has the DNA TGTGCCAGCAGTTTGACCATGGGGGTCCTCGGAACAGATACGCAGTATTTT. The encoded protein is CASSLTMGVLGTDTQYF.

The rearrangement joins TRBV5-1 to TRBJ2-1; TRBD1 might be the D (6 bases). The V gene lost 7 bases and the J gene lost 5 bases, with 13 bases spanning the gap. The germline CDR1 and CDR2 sequences are SGHRS and YFSETQ. The CDR3 spans 13 residues. The CDR3 loop is CASRGGKDNEQFF. The CDR3 DNA reads as TGCGCCAGCCGAGGGGGAAAAGACAATGAGCAGTTCTTC.

This chain uses TRBV29-1 with TRBJ2-5; TRBD1 matches at 8 bases. The germline CDR1 and CDR2 sequences are SQVTM and ANQGSEA. The V and J ends lost 5 bases and 1 base, in that order; junction bases with no gene match: 9. The CDR3 is 15 residues long. The DNA for the CDR3 is TGCAGCGTTCATACAGGGGGAGTGAGCCAAGAGACCCAGTACTTC. Residues: CSVHTGGVSQETQYF.

This clonotype was picked up many times. The CDR3 reads CSVVQGFSGNTIYF. The CDR3 coding sequence is TGCAGCGTCGTACAGGGTTTTTCTGGAAACACCATATATTTT. This chain links TRBV29-1 with TRBJ1-3, with D maybe TRBD1 (6 bases). The CDR3 totals 14 residues. Germline V gene sequence: CDR1 SQVTM, CDR2 ANQGSEA. V shed 6 bases and J shed 1 base, with 13 bases lying between them.

This CDR3 reads CATSDLVGGGAETQYF. CDR3 nucleotide sequence: TGTGCCACCAGTGACCTTGTTGGCGGGGGGGCGGAGACCCAGTACTTC. The chain has TRBV24-1 and TRBJ2-5; 9 bases align to TRBD2. The germline V gene has CDR1 KGHDR and CDR2 SFDVKD. The CDR3 totals 16 residues. The trim removed 4 bases at V and 5 bases at J, leaving 10 bases unmatched.

J is TRBJ2-5 and V is TRBV3-1; TRBD2 is a possible D gene (5 bases). Germline CDR1 LGHDT, CDR2 YNNKEL (reference sequence). This CDR3 region has 15 residues. Trimming took off 0 bases at V and 6 bases at J, with 14 bases between the two ends. In DNA, the CDR3 is TGTGCCAGCAGCCAAGATAGCCAAGGCGGGCAGACCCAGTACTTC. Translating it yields CASSQDSQGGQTQYF.

As concerns this clonotype: Germline is not matched at one junction end, which may reflect a read error. Written as DNA, the CDR3 is TGCAGTGCTTCCGAGGGTAGCGGGTCCCACTACAATGAGCAGTCCTTC. It yields the protein CSASEGSGSHYNEQSF. This rearrangement joins TRBV20-1 to TRBJ2-1; 7 bases fit TRBD2. The CDR3 is 16 residues long. In germline, CDR1 is DFQATT, CDR2 SNEGSKA (reference sequence).

This clonotype turned up a few times. The chain carries TRBV29-1 and TRBJ1-2; the D is unclear. CDR1 SQVTM and CDR2 ANQGSEA come from the germline V gene. V was cut by 1 base and J by 8 bases, with 17 bases left in between. The CDR3 spans 14 residues. CDR3 amino acids: CSVEVPGKAEGYTF. The CDR3 nucleotides read TGCAGCGTTGAAGTGCCGGGCAAAGCCGAAGGCTACACCTTC.

This clonotype came up a few times. V gene TRBV5-1 combines with J gene TRBJ2-1; TRBD2 is a possible D gene (5 bases). Between the trimmed V and J ends, which lost 2 bases and 6 bases, there was a span of 15 bases. The CDR3 sequence is 15 residues long. Germline assignment: CDR1 SGHRS and CDR2 YFSETQ. In nucleotides, the CDR3 is TGCGCCAGCAGCTTAGGCACCACGGGATCCAATGAGCAGTTCTTC. Encoded protein: CASSLGTTGSNEQFF.

The V and J genes are TRBV5-1 and TRBJ2-5; a possible D gene is TRBD1 (5 bases). The J call is in doubt because the DNA end fits TRBJ2-7 better. The CDR3 runs to 14 residues. The germline V gene has CDR1 SGHRS and CDR2 YFSETQ. The CDR3 loop reads CASSLEGVRNEQYF. Here the CDR3 DNA reads TGCGCCAGCAGCTTGGAAGGGGTTCGGAACGAGCAGTACTTC.

This clonotype was counted only a few times. The junction and the germline gene differ at one end; a read error may be behind it. The chain recombines TRBV20-1 with TRBJ2-7, with 11 bases fitting TRBD1. CDR1 and CDR2 (germline): DFQATT, SNEGSKA (reference sequence). This CDR3 has 11 amino acids. The CDR3 sequence is CSASQDRGRYF. CDR3 coding DNA: TGCAGTGCTAGTCAGGACAGGGGGCGTTATTTC.

CDR3 sequence: CASSYFTSGAHEEYF. DNA for the CDR3: TGTGCCAGCAGTTACTTCACTAGCGGGGCCCACGAGGAGTATTTT. The chain joins TRBV6-5 to TRBJ2-3; TRBD2 matches 10 bases. The J segment lost 13 bases and the V segment lost 1 base, leaving 11 bases of the junction unmatched. CDR3 size: 15 residues. Germline CDR1 and CDR2: MNHEY and SVGAGI.

The chain is built from TRBV20-1 and TRBJ1-2; D gene unclear. Per the germline V gene, CDR1 is DFQATT and CDR2 is SNEGSKA (reference sequence). The CDR3 is made up of 14 amino acids. Trimming removed 0 bases at V and 0 bases at J, with 8 bases between. CDR3: CSARDSGANYGYTF. The CDR3 DNA is TGCAGTGCTAGAGATAGTGGAGCTAACTATGGCTACACCTTC.

This rearrangement joins TRBV12-3 or TRBV12-4 to TRBJ2-1, with no clear D. V lost 1 base, J lost 7 bases, and 11 bases lay in between. This CDR3 is 14 amino acids long. The CDR3 spells CASSLGADPNEQFF. The CDR3 DNA follows: TGTGCCAGCAGTTTAGGGGCGGACCCAAATGAGCAGTTCTTC.

V is TRBV29-1 and J is TRBJ2-3; no firm D call. The CDR3 is 9 amino acids. CDR1 and CDR2 (germline): SQVTM, ANQGSEA. Trimming took 6 bases from V and 5 from J, leaving 3 bases between them. The CDR3 DNA reads TGCAGCGTGCAAGATACGCAGTATTTT. Its translation: CSVQDTQYF.